A single T cell receptor beta chain is shown here with its context. TCRdb's table, derived via immunoSEQ multiplex PCR, lists solely in-frame clones and lacks some. The profile shows under 300,000 clones, roughly 80% of them singletons. This record comes from a study of blood T cell repertoires in COVID-19. In the study overall: Sites in the United States, Italy and Spain provided acute and convalescent COVID-19 samples. PBMCs, B-cell-depleted T cells, or T cells provided the cDNA or gDNA that made up the material.

In germline, CDR1 is MNHEY, CDR2 SMNVEV (reference sequence). Trimming cost V 0 bases and J 2 bases, with 3 bases left between them. The CDR3 length is 13 residues. The material sequenced was peripheral blood. The TCR was taken from a human donor with COVID-19, enrolled during active disease. The donor label of this sample is uncertain. This chain joins TRBV27 and TRBJ2-3; D is undetermined. The CDR3 here is CASSLSFTDTQYF. DNA for the CDR3: TGTGCCAGCAGTTTATCCTTCACAGATACGCAGTATTTT.